The 22 T cell receptor beta chains below all came from one sample that was sequenced in a study of T cells in localized non-small cell lung cancer. Assay used: immunoSEQ multiplex PCR; TCRdb lists only in-frame clones, some missing. The sample has 35,000 to 45,000 clones, about 76% seen once. Sequences were derived from peripheral blood mononuclear cells, sampled before any cancer treatment. The source of these receptors is a male donor aged 60 or older with stage II lung adenocarcinoma.

In this sample, this clone turned up a few times. The chain links TRBV6-1 to TRBJ1-1; D gene uncertain. Germline lookup yields CDR1 MNHNS and CDR2 SASEGT. The CDR3 covers 12 residues. V gave up 11 bases and J gave up 1 base, with 11 bases separating them. The CDR3 sequence: CAVGWRNTEAFF. CDR3 nucleotide sequence: TGTGCCGTGGGTTGGAGGAACACTGAAGCTTTCTTT.

This clone came up once. This chain connects TRBV28 to TRBJ1-1; 7 bases are a match to TRBD1. The CDR3 has 15 residues. Germline assignment: CDR1 MDHEN and CDR2 SYDVKM. J was trimmed by 4 bases and V by 2 bases; bases with no gene match: 7. The CDR3 is CASSLARGGVTEAFF. The CDR3 coding sequence is TGTGCCAGCAGTTTAGCCAGAGGGGGCGTCACTGAAGCTTTCTTT.

This chain links TRBV5-5 with TRBJ1-1, with D possibly being TRBD1 (6 bases). Germline V gene lookup returns CDR1 SGHKS and CDR2 YYEKEE (reference sequence). The CDR3 spans 15 residues. V dropped 3 bases and J dropped 0 bases, with 12 bases sitting between them. CDR3 coding DNA: TGTGCCAGCAGCTATGAACAGGGTATGAACACTGAAGCTTTCTTT. It encodes CASSYEQGMNTEAFF.

This rearrangement joins TRBV30 to TRBJ2-1; D call uncertain. CDR1 is GTSNPN and CDR2 is SVGIG in the germline V gene (reference sequence). V was cut by 1 base and J by 9 bases, with 10 bases left in between. The CDR3 is 12 residues long. The CDR3 spells CAWSDGRVEQFF. Written as DNA, the CDR3 is TGTGCCTGGAGTGACGGAAGGGTTGAGCAGTTCTTC.

The chain employs TRBV15 and TRBJ2-1; D may be TRBD1 or TRBD2 (7 bases each). The germline gives CDR1 LNHNV, CDR2 YYDKDF (reference sequence). The V and J ends lost 0 bases and 0 bases respectively, with 12 bases between them. CDR3 length: 17 residues. The CDR3 nucleotides read TGTGCCACCAGCAGAGAACGGGGGGACAGCTCCTACAATGAGCAGTTCTTC. This gives the protein CATSRERGDSSYNEQFF.

CDR3 amino acids: CASSPGGRSSYEQYF. The CDR3, as DNA: TGCGCCAGCAGCCCCGGGGGCAGGTCCTCCTACGAGCAGTACTTC. The rearrangement uses TRBV4-1 and TRBJ2-7; D possibly uses TRBD1 or TRBD2 (6 bases each). The CDR3 spans 15 residues. Trimming removed 4 bases from V and 0 bases from J, with 13 bases in between. Germline lookup yields CDR1 MGHRA and CDR2 YSYEKL.

Only a few counts were recorded for this clone. Other DNA sequences from this sample encode an identical CDR3 as well. This chain uses TRBV27 with TRBJ1-2; D gene ambiguous. Germline values: CDR1 MNHEY, CDR2 SMNVEV (reference sequence). The CDR3 covers 13 residues. V lost 5 bases, J lost 8 bases, and 15 bases lay in between. CDR3 sequence reads: CASSPRPGGGYTF. CDR3 DNA sequence: TGTGCCAGCAGTCCTAGACCCGGAGGAGGCTACACCTTC.

The chain links TRBV10-3 to TRBJ1-5; 7 positions agree with TRBD1. The CDR3 covers 14 residues. The trim removed 0 bases at V and 7 bases at J, leaving 3 bases unmatched. CDR1 is ENHRY, CDR2 SYGVKD, per germline. This CDR3 is CAISESTGMQPQHF. The CDR3 DNA reads TGTGCCATCAGTGAGTCGACAGGGATGCAGCCCCAGCATTTT.

This clone was seen a single time. The V and J genes are TRBV5-1 and TRBJ2-3, with D possibly TRBD2 on 5 matching bases. Germline V lookup: CDR1 SGHRS, CDR2 YFSETQ. The germline V and J ends were trimmed by 1 base and 2 bases, with 11 bases remaining between them. CDR3 length equals 15 residues. CDR3 DNA: TGCGCCAGCAGCTTGCTGGACTTAGACACAGATACGCAGTATTTT. As protein: CASSLLDLDTDTQYF.

The gene calls are TRBV4-1 and TRBJ2-2, with 8 bases identical to TRBD1. The CDR3 runs to 14 residues. V lost 6 bases, J lost 5 bases, and 5 bases stayed unmatched. Germline CDR1 MGHRA, CDR2 YSYEKL. The CDR3 loop is CASRDRGKTGELFF. In nucleotides, the CDR3 is TGCGCCAGCAGAGACAGGGGTAAGACCGGGGAGCTGTTTTTT.

This CDR3 reads CASSQGIAQETQYF. In DNA, the CDR3 is TGCGCCAGCAGCCAAGGAATAGCCCAAGAGACCCAGTACTTC. The chain recombines TRBV4-1 with TRBJ2-5; D uncertain. From germline, CDR1 is MGHRA and CDR2 YSYEKL. V shed 1 base and J shed 1 base, with 7 bases lying between them. This CDR3 region has 14 residues.

This chain connects TRBV7-8 to TRBJ1-5, with D perhaps matching TRBD1 (6 bases). Per the germline V gene, CDR1 is SGHVS and CDR2 is FQNEAQ. V was clipped by 0 bases and J by 1 base, with 13 bases between them. This CDR3 has 17 residues. CDR3: CASSLALIGQSNQPQHF. CDR3 nucleotides: TGTGCCAGCAGCTTAGCGCTAATCGGACAGAGCAATCAGCCCCAGCATTTT.

The rearrangement uses TRBV4-3 and TRBJ2-1; D remains ambiguous. Trimming pared 3 bases from V and 1 base from J, leaving 10 bases between. Germline CDR1 reads LGHNA; CDR2 reads YSLEER. CDR3 length: 15 amino acids. The CDR3 DNA reads TGCGCCAGCAGCCAGCTTACGAGATCCTACAATGAGCAGTTCTTC. Translating gives CASSQLTRSYNEQFF.

This chain connects TRBV28 to TRBJ2-6, with 8 bases identical to TRBD1. The CDR3 runs to 15 residues. The trim removed 6 bases at V and 0 bases at J, leaving 1 base unmatched. Germline CDR1 and CDR2: MDHEN and SYDVKM. DNA of the CDR3: TGTGCCAGCAGCCAGGGGGCCTCTGGGGCCAACGTCCTGACTTTC. Translating it yields CASSQGASGANVLTF.

This CDR3 reads CASSLLGTSSYEQYF. Written as DNA, the CDR3 is TGCGCCAGCAGCTTGCTGGGTACGTCCTCCTACGAGCAGTACTTC. This sequence joins TRBV5-1 and TRBJ2-7; D uncertain. Germline V gene lookup returns CDR1 SGHRS and CDR2 YFSETQ. This CDR3 comprises 15 residues. V was trimmed by 1 base and J by 0 bases, leaving 11 bases between them.

The rearrangement joins TRBV10-3 to TRBJ1-5; unclear D gene. This CDR3 contains 16 residues. Trimming removed 0 bases at V and 4 bases at J, with 13 bases between. CDR1 and CDR2 (germline): ENHRY, SYGVKD. The CDR3 sequence: CAISESRVGSNQPQHF. The CDR3 bases are TGTGCCATCAGTGAGTCGCGGGTAGGGTCAAATCAGCCCCAGCATTTT.

The J gene is TRBJ2-1, the V gene TRBV5-1; no firm D call. V was shortened by 0 bases and J by 4 bases, with 5 bases between the two germline ends. This CDR3 is built from 13 residues. Germline V gene sequence: CDR1 SGHRS, CDR2 YFSETQ. The CDR3, as DNA: TGCGCCAGCAGCTTGGACTATTACAATGAGCAGTTCTTC. Translated: CASSLDYYNEQFF.

The chain combines TRBV10-2 with TRBJ1-4; TRBD1 might be the D (5 bases). V was shortened by 5 bases and J by 10 bases, with 11 bases between the two germline ends. CDR3 size: 12 residues. Germline V lookup: CDR1 WSHSY, CDR2 SAAADI. The CDR3 bases are TGCGCCAGCAGTCAGCCTGGGGGAAAACTGTTTTTT. It translates to CASSQPGGKLFF.

V usage is TRBV5-1 and J usage is TRBJ1-1; D gene unclear. V gave up 5 bases and J gave up 0 bases, with 11 bases separating them. Germline lookup yields CDR1 SGHRS and CDR2 YFSETQ. The CDR3 extends over 14 amino acids. The CDR3 DNA is TGCGCCAGCAGTGTAGATTCGGTGAACACTGAAGCTTTCTTT. Its protein product is CASSVDSVNTEAFF.

The gene calls are TRBV7-9 and TRBJ2-2; possible D gene TRBD1, 5 bases. Deletions cut 6 bases from V and 7 bases from J, with 9 bases between. This CDR3 is built from 12 residues. From germline, CDR1 is SEHNR and CDR2 FQNEAQ (reference sequence). The CDR3 here is CASSPQGGELFF. As DNA, the CDR3 is TGTGCCAGCAGTCCCCAGGGCGGGGAGCTGTTTTTT.

The J gene is TRBJ1-2, the V gene TRBV25-1, with D perhaps matching TRBD1 (5 bases). Trimming left V 2 bases short and J 1 base short, with 11 bases between. In germline, CDR1 is MGHDK, CDR2 SYGVNS. The CDR3 covers 15 residues. In nucleotides, the CDR3 is TGTGCCAGCAGTGAAGGGACGGCCTATAACTATGGCTACACCTTC. Its translation is CASSEGTAYNYGYTF.

The chain uses TRBV14 and TRBJ1-2; D gene unclear. CDR1 and CDR2 (germline): SGHDN, FVKESK. The V gene lost 5 bases and the J gene lost 4 bases, with 14 bases spanning the gap. This CDR3 comprises 14 residues. The CDR3 loop reads CASSLRDISYGYTF. CDR3 nucleotide sequence: TGTGCCAGCAGCTTGAGAGACATTTCCTATGGCTACACCTTC.